These 7 T cell receptor beta chains originate from one sample sequenced in a study of T cell responses to AZD1222 COVID-19 vaccine. Method: immunoSEQ multiplex PCR; TCRdb's copy keeps in-frame clones and lacks some. This table holds 85,000 to 90,000 clones, around 90% found once. Specimen: peripheral blood, collected on day 0 of MenACWY control vaccination. Receptors were obtained from an adult in good health.

The CDR3 loop is CASSFRKSATNEKLFF. The CDR3 nucleotides are TGTGCCAGCAGTTTTCGAAAGAGCGCAACTAATGAAAAACTGTTTTTT. V gene TRBV28 combines with J gene TRBJ1-4; D is uncertain. This CDR3 is built from 16 residues. V was clipped by 3 bases and J by 0 bases, with 11 bases between them. Germline V gene lookup returns CDR1 MDHEN and CDR2 SYDVKM.

This chain connects TRBV18 to TRBJ1-2; D may be TRBD1 (5 bases). The germline gives CDR1 KGHSH, CDR2 LQKENI. V shed 2 bases and J shed 5 bases, with 9 bases lying between them. CDR3 size: 13 residues. CDR3 coding DNA: TGTGCCAGCTCACCAGACGGGGGTTATGGCTACACCTTC. Translated, it gives CASSPDGGYGYTF.

The rearrangement joins TRBV19 to TRBJ1-3, with D possibly TRBD1 on 6 matching bases. Germline loops: CDR1 LNHDA, CDR2 SQIVND (reference sequence). With 8 bases removed from V and 2 bases from J, the gap between germline ends came to 16 bases. The CDR3 is 15 residues long. For the CDR3, the DNA is TGTGCCAGTGCGGACCAGGGGCTGGCTGGAAACACCATATATTTT. It translates to CASADQGLAGNTIYF. Combining the CDR3 with reference TRBV19 and TRBJ1-3 gives the whole variable domain DGGITQSPKYLFRKEGQNVTLSCEQNLNHDAMYWYRQDPGQGLRLIYYSQIVNDFQKGDIAEGYSVSREKKESFPLTVTSAQKNPTAFYLCASADQGLAGNTIYFGEGSWLTVV.

The chain employs TRBV19 and TRBJ1-2, with D maybe TRBD1 (6 bases). V shed 10 bases and J shed 4 bases, with 13 bases lying between them. Looked up from germline, CDR1 is LNHDA and CDR2 is SQIVND (reference sequence). CDR3 length: 12 residues. For the CDR3, the DNA is TGTGCCACTCAGACAGGCAGCTATGGCTACACCTTC. Protein sequence: CATQTGSYGYTF.

This clone has just one count. This chain connects TRBV10-3 to TRBJ1-1, with D uncertain. V shed 3 bases and J shed 0 bases, with 5 bases lying between them. Germline loops: CDR1 ENHRY, CDR2 SYGVKD. The CDR3 spans 13 residues. The CDR3 is CAISDGVNTEAFF. The CDR3 nucleotides are TGTGCCATCAGTGACGGGGTGAACACTGAAGCTTTCTTT.

This clone was detected once. The rearrangement uses TRBV10-3 and TRBJ1-1; D is unresolved. CDR1 ENHRY and CDR2 SYGVKD come from the germline V gene. V was trimmed by 0 bases and J by 0 bases, leaving 8 bases between them. CDR3 length: 15 amino acids. CDR3 sequence reads: CAISESWNLNTEAFF. The CDR3, as DNA: TGTGCCATCAGTGAGTCGTGGAACTTGAACACTGAAGCTTTCTTT.

The V call is TRBV3-1 (or the pseudogene TRBV3-2), the J call TRBJ2-7; D call uncertain. There are 16 residues in the CDR3. Germline assignment: CDR1 LGHDT and CDR2 YNNKEL (reference sequence). Trimming took 6 bases from V and 0 from J, leaving 18 bases between them. The CDR3 loop reads CASSQNVLPSSYEQYF. The CDR3 nucleotides are TGTGCCAGCAGTCAGAACGTTCTCCCAAGCTCCTACGAGCAGTACTTC.